This T cell receptor (beta chain) was captured in a study of blood T cell repertoires in COVID-19. Losses at the gene ends were 4 bases for V and 0 bases for J; bases not matched to a gene: 12. Germline V gene lookup returns CDR1 SGHRS and CDR2 YFSETQ. This CDR3 is built from 18 residues. Sequencing used immunoSEQ multiplex PCR; TCRdb keeps in-frame clones, though not all of them. Of under 300,000 clones listed, roughly nine tenths are singletons. The V and J genes are TRBV5-1 and TRBJ1-4; 7 bases fit TRBD1. Sequencing was carried out using PBMCs or T cells enriched from blood (not recorded which). The receptor was isolated from a woman aged 30 to 39 with acute COVID-19. The DNA for the CDR3 is TGCGCCAGCAGCCCGCCGACAGGGAGTTTATCAACTAATGAAAAACTGTTTTTT. Translation: CASSPPTGSLSTNEKLFF. Using reference TRBV5-1 and TRBJ1-4 for the parts outside the CDR3, the full variable domain is KAGVTQTPRYLIKTRGQQVTLSCSPISGHRSVSWYQQTPGQGLQFLFEYFSETQRNKGNFPGRFSGRQFSNSRSEMNVSTLELGDSALYLCASSPPTGSLSTNEKLFFGSGTQLSVL.